These 23 T cell receptor beta chains came from one sample sequenced in a study of T-cell reconstitution after alpha-beta-depleted transplantation in children. TCRbeta library preparation incorporated unique molecular identifiers. Each CDR3 protein is one row after TCRdb ran MiXCR on the PCR reads. Of almost 500,000 distinct CDR3 sequences in the sample, roughly 10% were seen once. Sequenced here: PBMCs, sampled before TCRalphabeta/CD19-depleted stem cell transplant. The receptors derive from a child aged 2-9 years with inherited bone marrow failure, due to receive a stem cell transplant.

This clonotype was observed many times. The chain combines TRBV27 with TRBJ2-7; TRBD1 matches 10 bases. CDR1 MNHEY and CDR2 SMNVEV come from the germline V gene (reference sequence). V was pared by 6 bases and J by 6 bases, with 5 bases of the junction left unmatched. The length of the CDR3 is 13 residues. DNA for the CDR3: TGTGCCAGCAGCGGTGACAGGGGGCTCGAGCAGTACTTC. Protein product: CASSGDRGLEQYF.

This clonotype was detected ten times or more. The rearrangement links TRBV20-1 to TRBJ1-5; D is perhaps TRBD1 (5 bases). CDR1 is DFQATT, CDR2 SNEGSKA, per germline (reference sequence). The CDR3 runs 13 residues. With 0 bases removed from V and 5 bases from J, the gap between germline ends came to 8 bases. CDR3 region: CSARDGGDQPQHF. The CDR3 DNA is TGCAGTGCTAGAGATGGGGGGGATCAGCCCCAGCATTTT.

This clonotype has ten or more counts. The chain couples TRBV4-1 to TRBJ2-7; D unclear. Between the trimmed V and J ends, which lost 0 bases and 7 bases, there was a span of 16 bases. Germline V gives CDR1 MGHRA, CDR2 YSYEKL. The CDR3 is made up of 15 amino acids. The CDR3 DNA reads TGCGCCAGCAGCCAAGAGGCAGGCTTCCCCGGGGAGCAGTACTTC. This encodes CASSQEAGFPGEQYF.

This clonotype has at least ten counts. The chain recombines TRBV12-3 or TRBV12-4 with TRBJ2-7; D gene uncertain. V was shortened by 1 base and J by 9 bases, with 13 bases between the two germline ends. There are 13 residues in the CDR3. In nucleotides, the CDR3 is TGTGCCAGCAGTTTAGGTTTAGATGCGGTGCAGTACTTC. It codes for CASSLGLDAVQYF.

This clonotype appeared a few times. This chain joins TRBV11-2 and TRBJ2-7, with 12 bases that match TRBD2. Germline CDR1 and CDR2: SGHAT and FQNNGV. This CDR3 has 18 residues. The V and J ends lost 0 bases and 7 bases, in that order; junction bases with no gene match: 13. CDR3 sequence reads: CASSLDRRTSGISGEQYF. CDR3 DNA: TGTGCCAGCAGCTTAGATCGGCGGACTAGCGGGATTTCGGGGGAGCAGTACTTC.

This clonotype was found many times. The chain recombines TRBV5-1 with TRBJ2-2; D gene ambiguous. The V end lost 7 bases, the J end lost 0 bases, and 13 bases lay between the germline ends. The CDR3 has 15 amino acids. Germline values: CDR1 SGHRS, CDR2 YFSETQ. The CDR3 reads CASRVGSANTGELFF. CDR3 DNA sequence: TGCGCCAGCCGGGTTGGGTCCGCGAACACCGGGGAGCTGTTTTTT.

The chain combines TRBV3-1 with TRBJ1-5, with 7 bases lining up with TRBD1. This CDR3 comprises 15 residues. Germline V gives CDR1 LGHDT, CDR2 YNNKEL (reference sequence). With V trimmed by 4 bases and J by 0 bases, 3 bases remained unmatched. The CDR3 loop is CASSLGTDSNQPQHF. DNA of the CDR3: TGTGCCAGCAGCCTTGGGACAGATAGCAATCAGCCCCAGCATTTT.

Notes on this clonotype: A much larger clone sits a single nucleotide away, making a read error possible. This rearrangement joins TRBV13 to TRBJ2-7, with D possibly TRBD2 on 5 matching bases. This CDR3 contains 15 residues. The germline V gene has CDR1 PRHDT and CDR2 FYEKMQ (reference sequence). Here the CDR3 reads CASTLPTSSQYEQYF. CDR3 sequence (DNA): TGTGCCAGCACCTTACCCACTAGTTCCCAATACGAGCAGTACTTC.

The chain links TRBV14 to TRBJ2-1, with TRBD1 identical over 9 bases. The CDR3 totals 14 residues. Germline assignment: CDR1 SGHDN and CDR2 FVKESK. After removal of 9 bases from V and 8 bases from J, the junction contained 11 bases not matched to a gene. The CDR3 bases are TGTGCCAGTAACCCGGGACAGGGTTTTTATGAGCAGTTCTTC. Protein: CASNPGQGFYEQFF.

This clonotype was detected many times. The chain has TRBV19 and TRBJ2-1, with D perhaps being TRBD1 or TRBD2 (5 bases each). V shed 0 bases and J shed 4 bases, with 16 bases lying between them. The CDR3 consists of 17 residues. CDR1 is LNHDA and CDR2 is SQIVND in the germline V gene (reference sequence). CDR3 sequence reads: CASSIDRGPKEYNEQFF. The CDR3 bases are TGTGCCAGTAGTATAGATAGGGGACCAAAAGAGTACAATGAGCAGTTCTTC.

This clonotype was seen ten or more times. The chain has TRBV7-9 and TRBJ2-7, with no clear D. Germline V lookup: CDR1 SEHNR, CDR2 FQNEAQ (reference sequence). Trimming left V 1 base short and J 5 bases short, with 6 bases between. The CDR3 is 12 amino acids. DNA of the CDR3: TGTGCCAGCAGCTTAGGTTGGGACGAGCAGTACTTC. Protein sequence: CASSLGWDEQYF.

The sample holds many counts of this clonotype. The chain recombines TRBV9 with TRBJ2-2; D is undetermined. The germline gives CDR1 SGDLS, CDR2 YYNGEE. The CDR3 loop spans 14 amino acids. The V end lost 4 bases, the J end lost 1 base, and 8 bases lay between the germline ends. The CDR3 bases are TGTGCCAGCAGCCCCGGAGTGAACACCGGGGAGCTGTTTTTT. Translation gives CASSPGVNTGELFF.

This clonotype showed up many times. The chain combines TRBV4-3 with TRBJ2-1; a weak D match, TRBD1 (5 bases). CDR1 LGHNA and CDR2 YSLEER come from the germline V gene. Trimming took off 0 bases at V and 7 bases at J, with 13 bases between the two ends. The CDR3 length is 15 residues. DNA of the CDR3: TGCGCCAGCAGCCAAGATGCCGGCAGGGAAAATGAGCAGTTCTTC. Amino acids: CASSQDAGRENEQFF.

This clonotype has just a few counts. This chain joins TRBV12-3 or TRBV12-4 and TRBJ2-7, with 12 bases that match TRBD2. The CDR3 runs to 13 residues. Trimming at V came to 6 bases and at J to 5 bases, leaving 2 bases not matched to a gene. The CDR3 spells CASRRLAGDEQYF. The DNA for the CDR3 is TGTGCCAGCAGGCGACTAGCGGGAGACGAGCAGTACTTC.

This clonotype was observed many times. The chain couples TRBV6-1 to TRBJ1-2, with 8 positions matching TRBD1. The length of the CDR3 is 13 residues. The trim removed 6 bases at V and 4 bases at J, leaving 4 bases unmatched. The germline CDR1 and CDR2 sequences are MNHNS and SASEGT. The CDR3 region has the DNA TGTGCCAGCAGACCTGGACAGGGCTATGGCTACACCTTC. Its translation is CASRPGQGYGYTF.

This clonotype was detected ten times or more. The chain couples TRBV7-9 to TRBJ2-7, with 7 bases lining up with TRBD1. Losses at the gene ends were 6 bases for V and 0 bases for J; bases not matched to a gene: 8. The CDR3 is 15 residues long. The V gene's germline CDR1 is SEHNR and CDR2 FQNEAQ (reference sequence). This CDR3 reads CASRSLKGASYEQYF. DNA for the CDR3: TGTGCCAGCAGATCCTTAAAGGGGGCCTCCTACGAGCAGTACTTC.

Many counts were recorded for this clonotype. The rearrangement uses TRBV5-1 and TRBJ1-1; possible D gene TRBD1, 5 bases. V was shortened by 3 bases and J by 4 bases, with 13 bases between the two germline ends. The CDR3 is 14 residues long. CDR1 SGHRS and CDR2 YFSETQ come from the germline V gene. CDR3 in DNA: TGCGCCAGCAGCTCAAGTAGGACACTCACTGAAGCTTTCTTT. This translates into CASSSSRTLTEAFF.

This clonotype has a count of ten or more. Here the CDR3 reads CASSATSGRQETQYF. As DNA, the CDR3 is TGTGCCAGCAGCGCGACTAGCGGGAGGCAAGAGACCCAGTACTTC. The chain recombines TRBV9 with TRBJ2-5; 13 positions match TRBD2. J gave up 2 bases and V 3 bases, and 1 base lay outside the gene matches. Germline loops: CDR1 SGDLS, CDR2 YYNGEE. CDR3 length: 15 residues. Variable domain in full (rest from reference TRBV9 and TRBJ2-5): DSGVTQTPKHLITATGQRVTLRCSPRSGDLSVYWYQQSLDQGLQFLIQYYNGEERAKGNILERFSAQQFPDLHSELNLSSLELGDSALYFCASSATSGRQETQYFGPGTRLLVL.

The gene calls are TRBV12-3 or TRBV12-4 and TRBJ2-7; D might be TRBD2 (6 bases). The CDR3 runs to 13 residues. The V gene lost 4 bases and the J gene lost 2 bases, with 9 bases spanning the gap. The CDR3 region is CASSWGLAYEQYF. The DNA of the CDR3 is TGTGCCAGCAGTTGGGGACTGGCCTACGAGCAGTACTTC.

This clonotype has at least ten counts. This chain links TRBV9 with TRBJ1-2; 7 bases match TRBD1. Losses at the gene ends were 4 bases for V and 6 bases for J; bases not matched to a gene: 6. The germline gives CDR1 SGDLS, CDR2 YYNGEE. The CDR3 runs to 13 residues. The CDR3 spells CASSLQGSDGYTF. DNA for the CDR3: TGTGCCAGCAGCTTACAGGGGTCGGATGGCTACACCTTC.

This clonotype was found once. A much more abundant neighbour one base away suggests this may be a read error. V usage is TRBV5-1 and J usage is TRBJ2-1; D remains ambiguous. Trimming removed 2 bases from V and 8 bases from J, with 14 bases in between. The germline gives CDR1 SGHRS, CDR2 YFSETQ. The CDR3 extends over 14 amino acids. CDR3 loop: CASSFGSLNYEQFF. CDR3 nucleotide sequence: TGCGCCAGCAGCTTTGGGTCTCTCAACTATGAGCAGTTCTTC.

This clonotype was counted many times. The rearrangement joins TRBV7-9 to TRBJ2-4; tentatively, D is TRBD1 (5 bases). V was pared by 4 bases and J by 0 bases, with 13 bases between. The CDR3 loop spans 16 amino acids. CDR1 and CDR2 (germline): SEHNR, FQNEAQ (reference sequence). In DNA form, the CDR3 reads TGTGCCAGCAGCTCGGGCAGGGTCTCAGCCAAAAACATTCAGTACTTC. This codes for CASSSGRVSAKNIQYF.

Points on this clonotype: A single base separates this from a much larger clone, so it may be a read error. The CDR3 ends on some other residue instead of the conserved phenylalanine or tryptophan, so this is likely a read error. V gene TRBV12-3 or TRBV12-4 combines with J gene TRBJ2-1; 9 nucleotides match TRBD2. J lost 7 bases, V lost 7 bases, and 8 bases had no gene match. The CDR3 covers 14 residues. This CDR3 is CASTRLAELNEQFS. CDR3 in DNA: TGTGCCAGCACTCGACTAGCGGAGTTAAATGAGCAGTTCTCC.